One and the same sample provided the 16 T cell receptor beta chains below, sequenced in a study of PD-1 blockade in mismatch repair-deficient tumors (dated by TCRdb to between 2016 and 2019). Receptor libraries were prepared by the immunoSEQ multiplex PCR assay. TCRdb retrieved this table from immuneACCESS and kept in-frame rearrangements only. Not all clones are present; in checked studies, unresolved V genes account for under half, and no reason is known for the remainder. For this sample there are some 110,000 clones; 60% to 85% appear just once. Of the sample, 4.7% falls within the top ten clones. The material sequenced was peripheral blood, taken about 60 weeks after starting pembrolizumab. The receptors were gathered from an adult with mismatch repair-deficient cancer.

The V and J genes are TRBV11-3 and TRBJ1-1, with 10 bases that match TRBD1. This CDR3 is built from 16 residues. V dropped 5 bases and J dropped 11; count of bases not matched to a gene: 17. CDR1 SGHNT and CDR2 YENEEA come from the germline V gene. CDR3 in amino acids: CASSRPGTGALGGAFF. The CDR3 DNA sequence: TGTGCCAGCAGCCGGCCCGGGACAGGGGCGCTCGGTGGGGCTTTCTTT.

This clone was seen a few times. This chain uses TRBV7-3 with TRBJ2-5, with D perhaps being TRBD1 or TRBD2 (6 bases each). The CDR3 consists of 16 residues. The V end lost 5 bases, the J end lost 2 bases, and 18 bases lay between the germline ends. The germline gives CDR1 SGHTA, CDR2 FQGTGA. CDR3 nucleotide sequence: TGTGCCAGCAGCCGAGGGGGGCAGGGCCCGCAAGAGACCCAGTACTTC. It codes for CASSRGGQGPQETQYF.

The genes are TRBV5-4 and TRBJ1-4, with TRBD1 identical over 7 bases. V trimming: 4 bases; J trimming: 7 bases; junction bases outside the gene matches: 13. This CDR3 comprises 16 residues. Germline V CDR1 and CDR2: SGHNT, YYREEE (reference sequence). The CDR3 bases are TGTGCCAGCAGCACGGGGGGTCAGGGGGTAATTGAAAAACTGTTTTTT. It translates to CASSTGGQGVIEKLFF.

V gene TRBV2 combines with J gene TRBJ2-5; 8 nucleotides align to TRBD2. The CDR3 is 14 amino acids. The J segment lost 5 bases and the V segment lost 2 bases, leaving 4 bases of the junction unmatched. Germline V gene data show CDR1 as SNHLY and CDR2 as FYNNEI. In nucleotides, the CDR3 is TGTGCCAGCAGTGAATTAGCGGGACTGGAGACCCAGTACTTC. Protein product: CASSELAGLETQYF.

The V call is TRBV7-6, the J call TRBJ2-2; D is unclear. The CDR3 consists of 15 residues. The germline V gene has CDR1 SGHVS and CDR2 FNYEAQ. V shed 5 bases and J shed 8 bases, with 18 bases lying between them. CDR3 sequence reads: CASSPRLAHLGELFF. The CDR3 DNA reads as TGTGCCAGCAGCCCCCGACTGGCACACCTAGGGGAGCTGTTTTTT.

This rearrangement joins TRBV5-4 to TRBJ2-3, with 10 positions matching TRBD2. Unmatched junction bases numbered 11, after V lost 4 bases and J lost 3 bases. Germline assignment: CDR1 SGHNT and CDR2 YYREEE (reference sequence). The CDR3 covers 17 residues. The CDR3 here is CASSQSSGRAGTDTQYF. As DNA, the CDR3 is TGTGCCAGCAGCCAATCCAGCGGGAGGGCCGGGACAGATACGCAGTATTTT.

CDR3 DNA: TGTGCCAGCAGCGCCAGCTTTGGGAACAATGAGCAGTTCTTC. This codes for CASSASFGNNEQFF. This chain uses TRBV9 with TRBJ2-1, with D uncertain. The CDR3 covers 14 residues. Germline CDR1 SGDLS, CDR2 YYNGEE. Trimming stripped 3 bases from V and 5 bases from J, with 12 bases between.

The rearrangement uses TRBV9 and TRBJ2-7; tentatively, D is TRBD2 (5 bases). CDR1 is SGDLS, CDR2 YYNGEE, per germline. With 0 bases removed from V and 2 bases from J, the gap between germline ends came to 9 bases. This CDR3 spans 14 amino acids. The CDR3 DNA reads TGTGCCAGCAGCGTAGGTCTAGCCGCCTACGAGCAGTACTTC. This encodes CASSVGLAAYEQYF. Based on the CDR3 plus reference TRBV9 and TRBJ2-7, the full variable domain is DSGVTQTPKHLITATGQRVTLRCSPRSGDLSVYWYQQSLDQGLQFLIQYYNGEERAKGNILERFSAQQFPDLHSELNLSSLELGDSALYFCASSVGLAAYEQYFGPGTRLTVT.

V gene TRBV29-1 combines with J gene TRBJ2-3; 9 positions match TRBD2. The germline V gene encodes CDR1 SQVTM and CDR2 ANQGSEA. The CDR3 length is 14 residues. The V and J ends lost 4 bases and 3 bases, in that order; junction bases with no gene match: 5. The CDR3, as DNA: TGCAGCGTTGTGGCGGGAGGGAGGACAGATACGCAGTATTTT. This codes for CSVVAGGRTDTQYF.

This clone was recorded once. The CDR3 nucleotides are TGCGCCAGCAGCACCGGGACAGACAATCAGCCCCAGCATTTT. It is translated as CASSTGTDNQPQHF. The rearrangement links TRBV5-1 to TRBJ1-5; 7 nucleotides align to TRBD1. Germline loops: CDR1 SGHRS, CDR2 YFSETQ. Trimming cost V 4 bases and J 3 bases; bases outside gene matches: 4. The CDR3 is made up of 14 amino acids.

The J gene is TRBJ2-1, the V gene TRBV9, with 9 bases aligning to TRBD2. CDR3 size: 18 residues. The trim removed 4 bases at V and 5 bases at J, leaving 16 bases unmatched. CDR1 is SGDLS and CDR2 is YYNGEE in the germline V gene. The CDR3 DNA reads TGTGCCAGCAGCCCCTATCCTAGCGGGAATATTGGGGACAATGAGCAGTTCTTC. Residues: CASSPYPSGNIGDNEQFF.

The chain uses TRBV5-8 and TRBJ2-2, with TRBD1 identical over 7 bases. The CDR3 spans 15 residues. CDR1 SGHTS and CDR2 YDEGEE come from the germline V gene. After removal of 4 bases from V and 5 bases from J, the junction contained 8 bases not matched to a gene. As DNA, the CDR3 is TGTGCCAGCAGCGGTTACAGGGGAAGGACCGGGGAGCTGTTTTTT. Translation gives CASSGYRGRTGELFF.

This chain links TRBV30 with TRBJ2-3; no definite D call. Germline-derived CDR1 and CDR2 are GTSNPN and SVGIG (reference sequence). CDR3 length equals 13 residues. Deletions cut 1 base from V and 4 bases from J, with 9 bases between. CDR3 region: CAWSESVADTQYF. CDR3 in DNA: TGTGCCTGGAGTGAGAGCGTCGCAGATACGCAGTATTTT.

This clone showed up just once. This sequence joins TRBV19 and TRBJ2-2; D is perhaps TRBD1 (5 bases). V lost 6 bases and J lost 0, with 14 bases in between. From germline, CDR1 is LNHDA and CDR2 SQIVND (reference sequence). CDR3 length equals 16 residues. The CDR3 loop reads CASRNPRAANTGELFF. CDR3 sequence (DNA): TGTGCCAGTAGGAACCCCAGGGCGGCGAACACCGGGGAGCTGTTTTTT.

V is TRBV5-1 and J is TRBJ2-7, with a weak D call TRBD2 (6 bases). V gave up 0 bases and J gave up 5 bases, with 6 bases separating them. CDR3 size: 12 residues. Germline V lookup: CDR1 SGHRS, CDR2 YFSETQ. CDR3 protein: CASSLGGDEQYF. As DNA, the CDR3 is TGCGCCAGCAGCTTGGGGGGGGACGAGCAGTACTTC.

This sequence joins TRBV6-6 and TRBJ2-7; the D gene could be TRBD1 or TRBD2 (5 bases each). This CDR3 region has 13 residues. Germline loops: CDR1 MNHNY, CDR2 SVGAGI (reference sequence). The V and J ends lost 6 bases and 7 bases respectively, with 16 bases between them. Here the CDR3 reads CASSPGRVQEQYF. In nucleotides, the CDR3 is TGTGCCAGCAGCCCGGGACGGGTCCAGGAGCAGTACTTC.